These 29 T cell receptor beta chains were sequenced from one sample in a study of immune cell composition in non-small cell lung cancer. TCRdb keeps only in-frame clones here, not all; method: immunoSEQ multiplex PCR. The sample has about 8,700 clones, around two thirds seen once. Normal lung sampling was at least 3 cm from the tumour, as distant as possible. Sequenced sample: non-adjacent lung tissue. The receptor set was obtained from a human donor with non-small cell lung cancer.

As concerns this clone: Other DNA variants within this sample encode the same CDR3. The gene calls are TRBV2 and TRBJ1-1, with TRBD1 matching 7 bases. Looked up from germline, CDR1 is SNHLY and CDR2 is FYNNEI. The CDR3 spans 14 residues. Trimming at V came to 5 bases and at J to 4 bases, leaving 7 bases not matched to a gene. CDR3 protein: CASSRQGGGTEAFF. The CDR3 DNA is TGTGCCAGCAGTCGACAGGGTGGGGGCACTGAAGCTTTCTTT. The full variable domain, its missing parts supplied by reference TRBV2 and TRBJ1-1, is EPEVTQTPSHQVTQMGQEVILRCVPISNHLYFYWYRQILGQKVEFLVSFYNNEISEKSEIFDDQFSVERPDGSNFTLKIRSTKLEDSAMYFCASSRQGGGTEAFFGQGTRLTVV.

This clone occurred a few times. This sequence joins TRBV6-5 and TRBJ1-6, with a tentative D call TRBD1 (5 bases). Trimming removed 4 bases from V and 5 bases from J, with 12 bases in between. The CDR3 totals 15 residues. From germline, CDR1 is MNHEY and CDR2 SVGAGI. Written as DNA, the CDR3 is TGTGCCAGCAGTTCGGGACTACTAAATAATTCACCCCTCCACTTT. This gives the protein CASSSGLLNNSPLHF.

The gene calls are TRBV5-1 and TRBJ1-1, with D unresolved. This CDR3 comprises 16 residues. Germline lookup yields CDR1 SGHRS and CDR2 YFSETQ. The ends were cut back, 0 bases at V and 1 base at J, with 13 bases in the middle. In DNA, the CDR3 is TGCGCCAGCAGCTTGGACCCAGGCACAAGGAACACTGAAGCTTTCTTT. Its protein product is CASSLDPGTRNTEAFF.

This clone is medium-sized in the sample. The genes are TRBV19 and TRBJ1-1, with 9 bases aligning to TRBD1. The CDR3 extends over 17 amino acids. Germline V gene lookup returns CDR1 LNHDA and CDR2 SQIVND (reference sequence). The V gene end was trimmed by 1 base and the J gene end by 0 bases; junction bases not matched to a gene: 6. As DNA, the CDR3 is TGTGCCAGTAGTATAGGGACAGGGGACATCATGAACACTGAAGCTTTCTTT. Translated, it gives CASSIGTGDIMNTEAFF.

The gene calls are TRBV4-1 and TRBJ1-2; D perhaps matches TRBD1 (6 bases). The CDR3 totals 14 residues. The ends were cut back, 0 bases at V and 6 bases at J, with 11 bases in the middle. The V gene's germline CDR1 is MGHRA and CDR2 YSYEKL. CDR3 amino acids: CASSQEPHRDGYTF. The DNA for the CDR3 is TGCGCCAGCAGCCAAGAACCACACAGGGATGGCTACACCTTC.

The rearrangement joins TRBV5-1 to TRBJ1-2; the match to TRBD1 covers 9 bases. The CDR3 extends over 15 amino acids. With V trimmed by 5 bases and J by 5 bases, 10 bases remained unmatched. CDR1 SGHRS and CDR2 YFSETQ come from the germline V gene. In DNA, the CDR3 is TGCGCCAGCAGTGTCGGGACAGGGATATCGTATGGCTACACCTTC. Its translation: CASSVGTGISYGYTF.

This clone was detected once. The V call is TRBV6-5, the J call TRBJ2-5; D not resolved. This CDR3 spans 12 amino acids. The V and J ends lost 4 bases and 5 bases respectively, with 8 bases between them. Germline V gene lookup returns CDR1 MNHEY and CDR2 SVGAGI. The CDR3 reads CASSSGVETQYF. Here the CDR3 DNA reads TGTGCCAGCAGTTCGGGTGTGGAGACCCAGTACTTC.

V usage is TRBV4-1 and J usage is TRBJ2-7; 7 nucleotides line up with TRBD1. CDR1 is MGHRA and CDR2 is YSYEKL in the germline V gene. The CDR3 has 13 amino acids. V lost 3 bases and J lost 4; bases outside the gene matches: 3. The CDR3 bases are TGCGCCAGCAGCCATACAGGGGATTACGAGCAGTACTTC. Translation gives CASSHTGDYEQYF.

The CDR3 loop is CASGLGQNQPQHF. CDR3 nucleotides: TGTGCTAGTGGTTTGGGACAAAATCAGCCCCAGCATTTT. The chain combines TRBV12-5 with TRBJ1-5, with no clear D. CDR1 and CDR2 (germline): LGHNT, FRNRAP. V shed 1 base and J shed 4 bases, with 5 bases lying between them. CDR3 length: 13 residues.

The rearrangement joins TRBV18 to TRBJ1-1, with no clear D. The CDR3 loop spans 12 amino acids. Germline V CDR1 and CDR2: KGHSH, LQKENI. V was shortened by 9 bases and J by 1 base, with 9 bases between the two germline ends. CDR3 residues: CASSEKNTEAFF. The CDR3 bases are TGTGCCAGTAGTGAGAAGAACACTGAAGCTTTCTTT.

The table lists this clone with a few counts. V gene TRBV5-4 combines with J gene TRBJ2-7; the match to TRBD1 covers 9 bases. The CDR3 runs 14 residues. Germline V gene data show CDR1 as SGHNT and CDR2 as YYREEE (reference sequence). Germline trimming cut 4 bases from V and 6 bases from J; bases unmatched to any gene: 8. DNA for the CDR3: TGTGCCAGCAGCCGGGGACAGGGAGGTAGCGAGCAGTACTTC. Translation gives CASSRGQGGSEQYF.

The chain has TRBV6-4 and TRBJ2-4; TRBD1 matches at 8 bases. The V gene end was trimmed by 7 bases and the J gene end by 0 bases; junction bases not matched to a gene: 5. This CDR3 has 15 amino acids. Germline CDR1 and CDR2: MRHNA and SNTAGT. CDR3 residues: CASTHRGVAKNIQYF. As DNA, the CDR3 is TGTGCCAGCACCCACAGGGGGGTAGCCAAAAACATTCAGTACTTC.

This clone was picked up one time. The rearrangement joins TRBV28 to TRBJ1-1; 7 bases line up with TRBD1. V lost 1 base, J lost 11 bases, and 10 bases stayed unmatched. The germline gives CDR1 MDHEN, CDR2 SYDVKM. This CDR3 has 14 residues. As DNA, the CDR3 is TGTGCCAGCAGTTTATTCGGCAGGGGGATTGGGGCTTTCTTT. Its translation: CASSLFGRGIGAFF. Based on the CDR3 plus reference TRBV28 and TRBJ1-1, the full variable domain is DVKVTQSSRYLVKRTGEKVFLECVQDMDHENMFWYRQDPGLGLRLIYFSYDVKMKEKGDIPEGYSVSREKKERFSLILESASTNQTSMYLCASSLFGRGIGAFFGQGTRLTVV.

The V call is TRBV18, the J call TRBJ1-1, with 8 bases lining up with TRBD1. Germline CDR1 and CDR2: KGHSH and LQKENI. The junction had 5 bases not matched to a gene; V was cut back by 4 bases and J by 10 bases. The CDR3 loop spans 12 amino acids. The CDR3 bases are TGTGCCAGCTCACAACAGGGGGAAGGAGCTTTCTTT. This sequence encodes CASSQQGEGAFF.

This chain uses TRBV7-2 with TRBJ2-7; TRBD1 is a possible D gene (6 bases). Trimming took 5 bases from V and 4 from J, leaving 12 bases between them. There are 13 residues in the CDR3. The germline CDR1 and CDR2 sequences are SGHTA and FQGNSA. The CDR3 nucleotides read TGTGCCAGCAGCACCCGACAGGCTTACGAGCAGTACTTC. It translates to CASSTRQAYEQYF.

The gene calls are TRBV5-1 and TRBJ2-6, with D unresolved. CDR3 length: 17 amino acids. V gave up 3 bases and J gave up 0 bases, with 13 bases separating them. Germline V lookup: CDR1 SGHRS, CDR2 YFSETQ. CDR3 protein: CASSYYPGDSGANVLTF. CDR3 DNA: TGCGCCAGCAGCTATTATCCAGGTGACTCTGGGGCCAACGTCCTGACTTTC.

The chain couples TRBV5-1 to TRBJ1-6, with 7 bases fitting TRBD1. The CDR3 contains 14 residues. Trimming cost V 3 bases and J 5 bases; bases outside gene matches: 2. Germline CDR1 and CDR2: SGHRS and YFSETQ. The CDR3 bases are TGCGCCAGCAGCTGGACAGGAAATAATTCACCCCTCCACTTT. Its protein is CASSWTGNNSPLHF.

This clone was recorded a few times. DNA of the CDR3: TGTGCCAGCAGCCCACTTCACAGGGGTACTAACTATGGCTACACCTTC. Its protein is CASSPLHRGTNYGYTF. The chain is built from TRBV14 and TRBJ1-2; 7 positions match TRBD1. The V gene end was trimmed by 4 bases and the J gene end by 0 bases; junction bases not matched to a gene: 8. The CDR3 is 16 residues long. Germline assignment: CDR1 SGHDN and CDR2 FVKESK.

The V gene is TRBV4-3, the J gene TRBJ1-2; D may be TRBD1 (6 bases). The V and J ends lost 4 bases and 5 bases respectively, with 14 bases between them. Germline CDR1 is LGHNA and CDR2 is YSLEER. The CDR3 spans 14 residues. The CDR3 DNA follows: TGCGCCAGCAGCCCATACAGGGCCTCATATGGCTACACCTTC. Its translation is CASSPYRASYGYTF.

V is TRBV29-1 and J is TRBJ2-5; 9 bases align to TRBD1. This CDR3 has 11 residues. Germline loops: CDR1 SQVTM, CDR2 ANQGSEA. J lost 13 bases, V lost 6 bases, and 9 bases had no gene match. The CDR3 sequence: CSVGGETGGYF. In nucleotides, the CDR3 is TGCAGCGTGGGGGGGGAGACAGGGGGGTACTTC.

The rearrangement joins TRBV11-2 to TRBJ2-7; D is possibly TRBD2 (5 bases). The V gene lost 2 bases and the J gene lost 0 bases, with 11 bases spanning the gap. This CDR3 is built from 15 residues. The germline V gene has CDR1 SGHAT and CDR2 FQNNGV. The CDR3 protein is CASSLPGSSSYEQYF. The CDR3 nucleotides are TGTGCCAGCAGCTTACCGGGGTCAAGCTCCTACGAGCAGTACTTC. The full variable domain, completed using reference TRBV11-2 and TRBJ2-7, is EAGVAQSPRYKIIEKRQSVAFWCNPISGHATLYWYQQILGQGPKLLIQFQNNGVVDDSQLPKDRFSAERLKGVDSTLKIQPAKLEDSAVYLCASSLPGSSSYEQYFGPGTRLTVT.

The chain links TRBV6-6 to TRBJ1-5, with a tentative D call TRBD1 (5 bases). V lost 2 bases and J lost 0, with 8 bases in between. Germline assignment: CDR1 MNHNY and CDR2 SVGAGI (reference sequence). CDR3 length equals 15 residues. The CDR3, as DNA: TGTGCCAGCAGTTACGGGGCGGATAGCAATCAGCCCCAGCATTTT. Encoded protein: CASSYGADSNQPQHF.

The chain uses TRBV9 and TRBJ2-3; 7 nucleotides agree with TRBD2. Germline loops: CDR1 SGDLS, CDR2 YYNGEE. This CDR3 spans 15 amino acids. The ends lost 0 bases at V and 2 bases at J; junction bases unmatched: 3. CDR3 nucleotide sequence: TGTGCCAGCAGCGTAGTCGGGACTAACACAGATACGCAGTATTTT. This gives the protein CASSVVGTNTDTQYF.

The chain carries TRBV5-4 and TRBJ2-1; TRBD1 is a possible D gene (6 bases). This CDR3 region has 14 residues. Trimming pared 2 bases from V and 1 base from J, leaving 7 bases between. Germline V gives CDR1 SGHNT, CDR2 YYREEE (reference sequence). The CDR3 reads CASSFGQSYNEQFF. CDR3 in DNA: TGTGCCAGCAGCTTTGGACAGTCCTACAATGAGCAGTTCTTC.

This chain links TRBV19 with TRBJ2-6, with D possibly matching TRBD1 (5 bases). The V end lost 7 bases, the J end lost 0 bases, and 13 bases lay between the germline ends. Germline V CDR1 and CDR2: LNHDA, SQIVND (reference sequence). The CDR3 extends over 16 amino acids. CDR3 in amino acids: CASKTAGSSGANVLTF. CDR3 nucleotides: TGTGCCAGTAAGACAGCCGGAAGCTCTGGGGCCAACGTCCTGACTTTC.

The rearrangement joins TRBV19 to TRBJ2-7; 8 nucleotides align to TRBD2. The CDR3 extends over 12 amino acids. V shed 5 bases and J 8 bases; nucleotides not matched to a gene: 5. Germline V CDR1 and CDR2: LNHDA, SQIVND (reference sequence). The CDR3 DNA reads as TGTGCCAGTAGTCCCACGGGAGGGAAGCAGTACTTC. As protein: CASSPTGGKQYF.

This clone occurred a few times. The chain recombines TRBV5-6 with TRBJ2-3; the match to TRBD1 covers 9 bases. CDR3 size: 15 residues. Germline CDR1 reads SGHDT; CDR2 reads YYEEEE. Trimming took 2 bases from V and 4 from J; bases not matched to a gene: 5. The DNA for the CDR3 is TGTGCCAGCAGCTTTCCACAGGGGGCGGCAGATACGCAGTATTTT. Its translation: CASSFPQGAADTQYF.

The gene calls are TRBV5-1 and TRBJ1-2; 8 bases map to TRBD1. Germline CDR1 and CDR2: SGHRS and YFSETQ. The V segment lost 3 bases and the J segment 4 bases; nucleotides outside the gene matches: 8. The CDR3 loop spans 15 amino acids. CDR3 DNA sequence: TGCGCCAGCAGCTACCGGACAGGGATCGGCTATGGCTACACCTTC. This codes for CASSYRTGIGYGYTF.

The genes are TRBV5-4 and TRBJ1-4, with D perhaps matching TRBD1 (6 bases). V lost 0 bases, J lost 3 bases, and 12 bases lay in between. Looked up from germline, CDR1 is SGHNT and CDR2 is YYREEE (reference sequence). The CDR3 consists of 16 residues. In nucleotides, the CDR3 is TGTGCCAGCAGCTTGGAGGTGGGGGCAGCTAATGAAAAACTGTTTTTT. This translates into CASSLEVGAANEKLFF.